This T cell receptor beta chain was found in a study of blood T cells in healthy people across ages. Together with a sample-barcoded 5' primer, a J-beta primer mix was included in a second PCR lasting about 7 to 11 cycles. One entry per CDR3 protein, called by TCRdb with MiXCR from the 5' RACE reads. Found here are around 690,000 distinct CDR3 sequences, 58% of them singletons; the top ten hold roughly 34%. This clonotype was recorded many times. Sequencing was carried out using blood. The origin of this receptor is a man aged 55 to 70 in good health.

The CDR3 region is CASSRVSGANVLTF. CDR3 sequence (DNA): TGTGCCAGCAGCCGGGTCTCTGGGGCCAACGTCCTGACTTTC. The V and J genes are TRBV7-2 and TRBJ2-6; D not certain. The CDR3 loop spans 14 amino acids. CDR1 is SGHTA, CDR2 FQGNSA, per germline. Trimming removed 5 bases from V and 0 bases from J, with 5 bases in between.